This T cell receptor beta chain was captured by sequencing in a study of T cell responses to AZD1222 COVID-19 vaccine. Overall study results and limits: Donors in the cohort were predominantly white British and more often female, and clonal diversity was possibly underestimated. At 160-218 and 743-854, vaccine-associated CD4 TCRs were dominant, and they spanned spike.

Clones were read by immunoSEQ multiplex PCR, and TCRdb kept only the in-frame ones, dropping some. The sample comprises some 180,000 clones, around 85% of which are singletons, and around 1% rests with the top ten. This clone was seen once. As yet, its antigen is unknown. The CDR3 is 16 amino acids. V lost 4 bases, J lost 6 bases, and 8 bases stayed unmatched. In germline, CDR1 is SGHRS, CDR2 YFSETQ. Analyses pooled second doses at about 4 or about 12 weeks. This specimen was peripheral blood, taken 28 days after the second AZD1222 dose. This receptor was identified in an adult who received the AZD1222 COVID-19 vaccine. The V and J genes are TRBV5-1 and TRBJ2-1; 12 bases fit TRBD2. The CDR3 spells CASSAGPGLAGNEQFF. As DNA, the CDR3 is TGCGCCAGCAGCGCGGGTCCGGGACTAGCGGGCAATGAGCAGTTCTTC.